This record looks at one T cell receptor beta chain sequence and its context. Its matching antigen is unknown. The PCR contained 60 Vbeta and 13 Jbeta primers. The assay was immunoSEQ multiplex PCR, and TCRdb's table has in-frame clones only and misses some. Of roughly 110,000 clones listed, approximately 80% are singletons. The sample belongs to a study of cytomegalovirus exposure and HLA in healthy donors. Study-level information: HLA-typed donors contributed around 85 million unique TCRs, which were held in an early data release.

Study conclusions and caveats: Most CMV-associated TCR beta chains were later found to appear HLA-restricted.

Germline V lookup: CDR1 SGHVS, CDR2 FNYEAQ. This CDR3 is built from 12 residues. V dropped 5 bases and J dropped 10 bases, with 14 bases sitting between them. The receptor was isolated from a male donor in good health and CMV-seronegative. The chain combines TRBV7-6 with TRBJ2-5; a weak D match, TRBD1 (5 bases). Sequencing was done on a sample of PBMCs. CDR3 sequence (DNA): TGTGCCAGCAGCCATCAGGGTACCGGCCAGTACTTC. As protein: CASSHQGTGQYF.